This is a list of T cell receptor beta chains from one sample in a study of cytomegalovirus exposure and HLA in healthy donors. Sequenced by immunoSEQ multiplex PCR; TCRdb stores in-frame clones only, minus some. The sample lists under 170,000 clones, 79% occurring once. The specimen was PBMCs. These receptors all come from a human donor in good health. CDR3s include the opening cysteine and the closing phenylalanine or tryptophan. The D gene is left open where the match is weak. Rows give clone size only sometimes, using once, few, many, or a class for an expanded clone.

j_call: TRBJ1-1
clone_size: .
v_call: TRBV2
d_call: .
cdr3_nt: TGTGCCAGCAGCTCGGACAGGAACACTGAAGCTTTCTTT
cdr3_aa: CASSSDRNTEAFF

j_call: TRBJ2-3
clone_size: once
v_call: TRBV29-1
d_call: .
cdr3_nt: TGCAGCGTTGAAGTTAACAGGGCAGATACGCAGTATTTT
cdr3_aa: CSVEVNRADTQYF

j_call: TRBJ2-5
clone_size: .
v_call: TRBV6-5
d_call: .
cdr3_nt: TGTGCCAGCAGTTCATCAGGGTTCGAGACCCAGTACTTC
cdr3_aa: CASSSSGFETQYF

j_call: TRBJ2-6
clone_size: .
v_call: TRBV7-9
d_call: .
cdr3_nt: TGTGCCAGCAGCCTCTACGCTAGCTCTGGGGCCAACGTCCTGACTTTC
cdr3_aa: CASSLYASSGANVLTF

j_call: TRBJ1-2
clone_size: few
v_call: TRBV29-1
d_call: .
cdr3_nt: TGCAGCGTTGGACAGTCAAACTATGGCTACACCTTC
cdr3_aa: CSVGQSNYGYTF

j_call: TRBJ2-1
clone_size: .
v_call: TRBV7-9
d_call: .
cdr3_nt: TGTGCCAGCAGCCCGCCGGGTCCCCCTGGCAATGAGCAGTTCTTC
cdr3_aa: CASSPPGPPGNEQFF

j_call: TRBJ2-4
clone_size: .
v_call: TRBV5-1
d_call: .
cdr3_nt: TGCGCCAGCAGCGAGGAACCACTCCACACCAGGGGAATAGCCAAAAACATTCAGTACTTC
cdr3_aa: CASSEEPLHTRGIAKNIQYF

j_call: TRBJ2-7
clone_size: .
v_call: TRBV28
d_call: .
cdr3_nt: TGTGCCAGCACCAAAGGAGTCGGACAGTCCTACGAGCAGTACTTC
cdr3_aa: CASTKGVGQSYEQYF

j_call: TRBJ1-4
clone_size: .
v_call: TRBV30
d_call: .
cdr3_nt: TGTGCCTGGAGTGCAGGGGCCCGAAAACTGTTTTTT
cdr3_aa: CAWSAGARKLFF

j_call: TRBJ2-5
clone_size: .
v_call: TRBV7-8
d_call: TRBD1
cdr3_nt: TGTGCCAGCAGCTTCGGGACAGGCCAAGAGACCCAGTACTTC
cdr3_aa: CASSFGTGQETQYF

j_call: TRBJ2-7
clone_size: .
v_call: TRBV18
d_call: TRBD2
cdr3_nt: TGTGCCAGCTCAACCCGCACTAGCGGAGTGATCGCTGTCGAGCAGTACTTC
cdr3_aa: CASSTRTSGVIAVEQYF

j_call: TRBJ2-1
clone_size: .
v_call: TRBV5-4
d_call: .
cdr3_nt: TGTGCCAGCAGCTTGGAACTAGGATCCTACAATGAGCAGTTCTTC
cdr3_aa: CASSLELGSYNEQFF

j_call: TRBJ1-4
clone_size: .
v_call: TRBV28
d_call: .
cdr3_nt: TGTGCCAGCGGGCAGGGTAATGAAAAACTGTTTTTT
cdr3_aa: CASGQGNEKLFF

j_call: TRBJ2-1
clone_size: once
v_call: TRBV13
d_call: TRBD2
cdr3_nt: TGTGCCAGCAGCCAACCGGGACTAGCAGATGAGCAGTTCTTC
cdr3_aa: CASSQPGLADEQFF

j_call: TRBJ1-1
clone_size: .
v_call: TRBV5-8
d_call: .
cdr3_nt: TGTGCCAGCAGCTTGCGACTTCGTGTTAGGGGGGGGACTGAAGCTTTCTTT
cdr3_aa: CASSLRLRVRGGTEAFF

j_call: TRBJ1-1
clone_size: .
v_call: TRBV14
d_call: .
cdr3_nt: TGTGCCAGCAGCCAAGTATTCGCAGGGGCGATGAACACTGAAGCTTTCTTT
cdr3_aa: CASSQVFAGAMNTEAFF